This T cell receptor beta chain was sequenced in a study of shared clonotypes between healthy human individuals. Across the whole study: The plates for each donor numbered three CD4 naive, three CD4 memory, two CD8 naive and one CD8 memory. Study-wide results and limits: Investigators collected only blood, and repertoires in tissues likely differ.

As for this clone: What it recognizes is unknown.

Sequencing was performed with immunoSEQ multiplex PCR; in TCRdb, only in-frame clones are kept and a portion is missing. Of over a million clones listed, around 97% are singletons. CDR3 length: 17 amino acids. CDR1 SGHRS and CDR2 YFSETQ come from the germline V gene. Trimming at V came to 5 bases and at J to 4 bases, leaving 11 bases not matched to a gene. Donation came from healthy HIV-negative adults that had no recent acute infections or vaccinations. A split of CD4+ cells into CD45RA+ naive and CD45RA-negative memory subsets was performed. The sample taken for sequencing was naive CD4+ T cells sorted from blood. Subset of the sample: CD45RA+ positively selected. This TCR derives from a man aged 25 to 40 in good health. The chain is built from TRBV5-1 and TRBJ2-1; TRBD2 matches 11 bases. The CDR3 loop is CASSYLSGRAGYNEQFF. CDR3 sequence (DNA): TGCGCCAGCAGTTATCTTAGCGGGAGGGCCGGTTACAATGAGCAGTTCTTC.